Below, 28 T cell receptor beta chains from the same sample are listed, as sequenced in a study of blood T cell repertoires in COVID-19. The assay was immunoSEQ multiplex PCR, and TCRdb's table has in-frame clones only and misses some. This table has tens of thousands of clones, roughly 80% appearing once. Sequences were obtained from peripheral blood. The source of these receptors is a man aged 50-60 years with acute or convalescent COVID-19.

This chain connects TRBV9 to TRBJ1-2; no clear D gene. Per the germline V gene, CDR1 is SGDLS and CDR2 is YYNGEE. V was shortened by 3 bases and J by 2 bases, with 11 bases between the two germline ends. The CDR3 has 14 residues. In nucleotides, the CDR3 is TGTGCCAGCAGCGCCAAGTCGGGAAACTATGGCTACACCTTC. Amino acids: CASSAKSGNYGYTF.

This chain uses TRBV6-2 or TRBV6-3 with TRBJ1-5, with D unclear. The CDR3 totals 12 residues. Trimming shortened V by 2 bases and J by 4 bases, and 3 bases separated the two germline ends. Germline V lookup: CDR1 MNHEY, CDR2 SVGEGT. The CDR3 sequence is CASSYQNQPQHF. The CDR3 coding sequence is TGTGCCAGCAGTTACCAGAATCAGCCCCAGCATTTT.

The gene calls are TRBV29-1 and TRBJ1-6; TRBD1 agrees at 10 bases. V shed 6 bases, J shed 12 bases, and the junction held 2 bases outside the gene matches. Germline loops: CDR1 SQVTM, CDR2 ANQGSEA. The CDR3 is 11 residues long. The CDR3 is CSVGDRGPLHF. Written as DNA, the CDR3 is TGCAGCGTGGGGGACAGGGGACCCCTCCACTTT.

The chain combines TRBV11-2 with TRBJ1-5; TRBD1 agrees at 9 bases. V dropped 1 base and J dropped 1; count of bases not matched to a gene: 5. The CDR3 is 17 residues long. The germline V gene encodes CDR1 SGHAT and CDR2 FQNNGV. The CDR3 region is CASSLGGQGGSNQPQHF. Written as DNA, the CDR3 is TGTGCCAGCAGCTTAGGGGGACAGGGAGGCAGCAATCAGCCCCAGCATTTT.

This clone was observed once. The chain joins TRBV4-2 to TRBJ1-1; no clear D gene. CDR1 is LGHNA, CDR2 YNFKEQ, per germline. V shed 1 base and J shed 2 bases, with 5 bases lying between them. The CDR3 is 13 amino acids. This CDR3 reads CASSQGTNTEAFF. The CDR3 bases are TGTGCCAGCAGCCAAGGTACAAACACTGAAGCTTTCTTT.

The CDR3 reads CASSWDTYEQYF. The CDR3 DNA follows: TGCGCCAGCAGTTGGGACACCTACGAGCAGTACTTC. The chain recombines TRBV10-2 with TRBJ2-7; the D gene is possibly TRBD1 (6 bases). Trimming shortened V by 5 bases and J by 2 bases, and 7 bases separated the two germline ends. From germline, CDR1 is WSHSY and CDR2 SAAADI. The CDR3 runs 12 residues.

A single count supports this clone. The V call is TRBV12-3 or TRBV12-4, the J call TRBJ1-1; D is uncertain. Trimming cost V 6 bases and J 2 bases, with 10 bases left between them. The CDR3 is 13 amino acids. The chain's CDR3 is CASSPPKNTEAFF. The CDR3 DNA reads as TGTGCCAGCAGCCCCCCTAAAAACACTGAAGCTTTCTTT.

CDR3 in amino acids: CASSPTIMNTGELFF. DNA of the CDR3: TGTGCCAGCAGCCCTACTATAATGAACACCGGGGAGCTGTTTTTT. The chain couples TRBV11-2 to TRBJ2-2; unclear D gene. The CDR3 spans 15 residues. Germline assignment: CDR1 SGHAT and CDR2 FQNNGV. V was cut by 5 bases and J by 1 base, with 11 bases left in between.

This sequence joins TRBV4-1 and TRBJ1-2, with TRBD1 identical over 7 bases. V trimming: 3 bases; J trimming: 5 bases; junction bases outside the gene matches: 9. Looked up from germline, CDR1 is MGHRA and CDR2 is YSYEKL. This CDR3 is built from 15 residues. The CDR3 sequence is CASSHASGQTYGYTF. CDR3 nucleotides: TGCGCCAGCAGCCACGCATCGGGACAGACGTATGGCTACACCTTC.

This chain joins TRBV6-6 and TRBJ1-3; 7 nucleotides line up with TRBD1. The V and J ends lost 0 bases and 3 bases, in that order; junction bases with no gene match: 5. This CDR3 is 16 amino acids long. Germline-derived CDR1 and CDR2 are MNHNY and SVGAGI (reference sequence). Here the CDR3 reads CASSYSRQGSGNTIYF. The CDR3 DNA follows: TGTGCCAGCAGTTACTCGAGACAGGGAAGTGGAAACACCATATATTTT.

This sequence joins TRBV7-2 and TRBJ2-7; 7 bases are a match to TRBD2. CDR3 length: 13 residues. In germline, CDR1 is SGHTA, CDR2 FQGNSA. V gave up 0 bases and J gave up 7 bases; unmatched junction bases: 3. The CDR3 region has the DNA TGTGCCAGCAGCTTAGCGGCAGCGGGGGAGCAGTACTTC. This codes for CASSLAAAGEQYF.

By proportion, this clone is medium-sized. Here the CDR3 reads CASSSGGPSGYNEQFF. CDR3 DNA sequence: TGCGCCAGCAGCTCGGGGGGGCCCTCGGGTTACAATGAGCAGTTCTTC. V and J are TRBV5-1 and TRBJ2-1, with 8 bases fitting TRBD2. The CDR3 is 16 amino acids. V lost 3 bases, J lost 4 bases, and 9 bases stayed unmatched. Germline CDR1 and CDR2: SGHRS and YFSETQ.

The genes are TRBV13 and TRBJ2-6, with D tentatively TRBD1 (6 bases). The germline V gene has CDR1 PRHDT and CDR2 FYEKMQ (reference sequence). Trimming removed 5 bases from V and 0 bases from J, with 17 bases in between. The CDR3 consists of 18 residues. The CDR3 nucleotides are TGTGCCAGCAGCCAACAGGGCGGAATAAGCTCTGGGGCCAACGTCCTGACTTTC. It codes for CASSQQGGISSGANVLTF. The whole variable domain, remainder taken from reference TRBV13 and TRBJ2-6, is AAGVIQSPRHLIKEKRETATLKCYPIPRHDTVYWYQQGPGQDPQFLISFYEKMQSDKGSIPDRFSAQQFSDYHSELNMSSLELGDSALYFCASSQQGGISSGANVLTFGAGSRLTVL.

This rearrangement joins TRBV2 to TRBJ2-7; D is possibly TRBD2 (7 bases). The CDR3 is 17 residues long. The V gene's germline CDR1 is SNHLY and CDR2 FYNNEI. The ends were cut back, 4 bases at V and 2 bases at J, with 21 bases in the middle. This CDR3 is CASSGSHAGAPPYEQYF. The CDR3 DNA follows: TGTGCCAGCAGTGGGAGCCACGCGGGGGCGCCGCCCTACGAGCAGTACTTC.

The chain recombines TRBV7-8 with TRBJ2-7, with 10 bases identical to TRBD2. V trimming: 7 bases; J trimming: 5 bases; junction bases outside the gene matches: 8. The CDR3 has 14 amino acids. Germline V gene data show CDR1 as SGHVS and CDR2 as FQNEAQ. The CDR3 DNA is TGTGCCAGCAATCAACTAGCGGGACCCAACGAGCAGTACTTC. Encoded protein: CASNQLAGPNEQYF. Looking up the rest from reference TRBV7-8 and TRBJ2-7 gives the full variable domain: GAGVSQSPRYKVAKRGQDVALRCDPISGHVSLFWYQQALGQGPEFLTYFQNEAQLDKSGLPSDRFFAERPEGSVSTLKIQRTQQEDSAVYLCASNQLAGPNEQYFGPGTRLTVT.

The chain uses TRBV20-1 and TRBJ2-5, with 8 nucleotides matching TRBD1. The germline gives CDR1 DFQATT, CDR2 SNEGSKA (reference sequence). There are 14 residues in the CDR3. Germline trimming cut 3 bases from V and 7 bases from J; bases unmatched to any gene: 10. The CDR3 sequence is CSASFDRGDGTQYF. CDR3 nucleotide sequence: TGCAGTGCTAGTTTTGACAGGGGCGACGGGACCCAGTACTTC.

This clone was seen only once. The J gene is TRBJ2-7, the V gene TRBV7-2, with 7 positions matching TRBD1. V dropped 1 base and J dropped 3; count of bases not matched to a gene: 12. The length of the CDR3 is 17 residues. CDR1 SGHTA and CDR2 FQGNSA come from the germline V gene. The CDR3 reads CASSLVPVRDSIYEQYF. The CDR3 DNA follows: TGTGCCAGCAGCTTAGTCCCCGTTCGGGACAGTATCTACGAGCAGTACTTC.

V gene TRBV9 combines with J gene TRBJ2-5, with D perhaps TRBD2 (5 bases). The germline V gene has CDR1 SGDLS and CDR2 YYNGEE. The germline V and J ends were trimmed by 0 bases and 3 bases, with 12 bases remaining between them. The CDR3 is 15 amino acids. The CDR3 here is CASSVGLGEKETQYF. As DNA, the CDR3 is TGTGCCAGCAGCGTAGGGCTTGGGGAGAAAGAGACCCAGTACTTC. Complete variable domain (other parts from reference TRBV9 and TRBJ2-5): DSGVTQTPKHLITATGQRVTLRCSPRSGDLSVYWYQQSLDQGLQFLIQYYNGEERAKGNILERFSAQQFPDLHSELNLSSLELGDSALYFCASSVGLGEKETQYFGPGTRLLVL.

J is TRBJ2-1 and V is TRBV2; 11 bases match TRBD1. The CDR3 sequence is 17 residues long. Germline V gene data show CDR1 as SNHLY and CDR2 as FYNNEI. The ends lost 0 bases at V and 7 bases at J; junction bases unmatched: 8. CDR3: CASSEALLDRGRNEQFF. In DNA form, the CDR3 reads TGTGCCAGCAGTGAAGCGCTTTTGGACAGGGGGCGAAATGAGCAGTTCTTC.

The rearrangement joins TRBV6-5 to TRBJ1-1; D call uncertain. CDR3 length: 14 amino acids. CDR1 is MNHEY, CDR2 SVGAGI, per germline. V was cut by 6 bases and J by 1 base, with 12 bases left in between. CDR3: CASRPTWANTEAFF. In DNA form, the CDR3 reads TGTGCCAGCAGGCCAACGTGGGCGAACACTGAAGCTTTCTTT.

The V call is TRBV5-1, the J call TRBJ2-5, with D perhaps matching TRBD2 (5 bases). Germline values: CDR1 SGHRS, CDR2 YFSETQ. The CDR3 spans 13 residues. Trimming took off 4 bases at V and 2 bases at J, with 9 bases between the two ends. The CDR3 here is CASSPEVQETQYF. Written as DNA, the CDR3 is TGCGCCAGCAGCCCGGAGGTTCAAGAGACCCAGTACTTC.

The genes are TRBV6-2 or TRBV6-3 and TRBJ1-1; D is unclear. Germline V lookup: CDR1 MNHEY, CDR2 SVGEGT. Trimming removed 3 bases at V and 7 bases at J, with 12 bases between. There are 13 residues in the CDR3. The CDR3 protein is CASSYRGTSEAFF. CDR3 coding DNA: TGTGCCAGCAGTTATCGGGGTACGAGTGAAGCTTTCTTT.

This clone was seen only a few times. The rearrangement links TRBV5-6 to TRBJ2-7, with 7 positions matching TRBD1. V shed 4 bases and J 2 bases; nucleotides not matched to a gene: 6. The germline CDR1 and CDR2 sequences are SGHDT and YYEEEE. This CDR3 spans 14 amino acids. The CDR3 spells CASSPGQSAYEQYF. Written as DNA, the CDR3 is TGTGCCAGCAGCCCGGGACAGAGTGCCTACGAGCAGTACTTC.

The CDR3 DNA sequence: TGTGCCAGCAGCTTAGACGGGGGTGGAAGCAATCAGCCCCAGCATTTT. This codes for CASSLDGGGSNQPQHF. The rearrangement uses TRBV7-2 and TRBJ1-5; tentatively, D is TRBD1 (5 bases). V lost 1 base to trimming and J lost 1 base, with 11 bases between them. The CDR3 has 16 amino acids. The germline CDR1 and CDR2 sequences are SGHTA and FQGNSA. Combining the CDR3 with reference TRBV7-2 and TRBJ1-5 gives the whole variable domain GAGVSQSPSNKVTEKGKDVELRCDPISGHTALYWYRQSLGQGLEFLIYFQGNSAPDKSGLPSDRFSAERTGGSVSTLTIQRTQQEDSAVYLCASSLDGGGSNQPQHFGDGTRLSIL.

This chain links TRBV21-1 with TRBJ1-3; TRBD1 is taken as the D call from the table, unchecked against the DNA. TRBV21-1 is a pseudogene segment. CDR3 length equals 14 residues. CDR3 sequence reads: CASSTTGPGNTIYF. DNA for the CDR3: TGTGCCAGCAGCACGACAGGTCCAGGAAACACCATATATTTT.

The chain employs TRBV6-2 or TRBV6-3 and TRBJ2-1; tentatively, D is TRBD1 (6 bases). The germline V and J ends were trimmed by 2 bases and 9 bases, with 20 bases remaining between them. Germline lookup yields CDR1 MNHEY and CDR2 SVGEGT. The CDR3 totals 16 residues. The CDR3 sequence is CASSYPTGLGKSEQFF. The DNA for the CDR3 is TGTGCCAGCAGTTACCCCACAGGGTTAGGTAAAAGTGAGCAGTTCTTC.

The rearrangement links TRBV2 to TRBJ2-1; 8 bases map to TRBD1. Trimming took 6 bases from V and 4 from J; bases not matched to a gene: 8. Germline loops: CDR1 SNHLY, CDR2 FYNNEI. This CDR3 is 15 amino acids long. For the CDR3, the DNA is TGTGCCAGCAGCGCCAGGGACAGGATATACAATGAGCAGTTCTTC. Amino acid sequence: CASSARDRIYNEQFF.

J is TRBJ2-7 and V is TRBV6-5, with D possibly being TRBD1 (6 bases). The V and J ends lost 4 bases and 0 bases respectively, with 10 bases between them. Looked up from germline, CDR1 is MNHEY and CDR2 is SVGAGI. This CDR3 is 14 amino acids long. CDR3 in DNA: TGTGCCAGCAGTTTAGACAGGAGCTCCTACGAGCAGTACTTC. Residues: CASSLDRSSYEQYF.